These T cell receptor beta chains were read from a single sample in a study of T cell changes during pregnancy in multiple sclerosis. Assay: immunoSEQ multiplex PCR; the TCRdb copy retains only in-frame clones and omits some. Of around 57,000 clones in the sample, 80% to 90% were seen once. The starting material was peripheral blood, obtained in the first trimester of pregnancy. Receptors were obtained from a female donor with multiple sclerosis, enrolled in a pregnancy study. Both conserved end residues are part of each CDR3. A D gene is named only where the DNA matches it firmly. Where a row states a size, it is once, few, many or the class of an expanded clone; other rows omit it.

d_call	clone_size	v_call	j_call	cdr3_nt	cdr3_aa
NA	NA	TRBV11-2	TRBJ1-1	TGTGCCAGCAGCCCAGTTATCTCCACTGAAGCTTTCTTT	CASSPVISTEAFF
NA	NA	TRBV30	TRBJ2-1	TGTGCCTGGAGTCGTTACAATGAGCAGTTCTTC	CAWSRYNEQFF
TRBD2	NA	TRBV2	TRBJ2-7	TGTACCAGCATCGGGGGGGATAAAGGTGAGCAGTACTTC	CTSIGGDKGEQYF
NA	NA	TRBV5-6	TRBJ1-3	TGTGCCAGCAGCTCGTTCGCGGCCTCATCTGGAAACACCATATATTTT	CASSSFAASSGNTIYF
NA	NA	TRBV13	TRBJ2-1	TGTGCCAGCAGCTCTAGGGGTTTCTCCTACAATGAGCAGTTCTTC	CASSSRGFSYNEQFF
TRBD1	NA	TRBV7-6	TRBJ2-7	TGTGCCAGCAGCTCCCTCGGGACAGGGGTAAACTTC	CASSSLGTGVNF
TRBD2	NA	TRBV19	TRBJ2-1	TGTGCCAGTAGTACGAGCGGGGGGGCTGGCAATGAGCAGTTCTTC	CASSTSGGAGNEQFF
TRBD2	NA	TRBV5-6	TRBJ2-7	TGTGCCAGCAGCGCGGGACTAGCGGAATACGAGCAGTACTTC	CASSAGLAEYEQYF
NA	NA	TRBV9	TRBJ1-3	TGTGCCAGCAGCCACCCTACCTCTGGAAACACCATATATTTT	CASSHPTSGNTIYF
NA	NA	TRBV7-9	TRBJ1-5	TGTGCCAGCAGCTCATACGGGGACTTAGATGCCCCCAATCAGCCCCAGCATTTT	CASSSYGDLDAPNQPQHF
TRBD2	NA	TRBV6-6	TRBJ2-7	TGTGCCAGCAGTCAGCGGGGGTCTTCCTACGAGCAGTACTTC	CASSQRGSSYEQYF
NA	once	TRBV5-1	TRBJ2-7	TGCGCCAGCAGCTTAAACAGGTTCCGGGCCTACGAGCAGTACTTC	CASSLNRFRAYEQYF
TRBD2	NA	TRBV7-2	TRBJ2-5	TGTGCCAGCAGCGTTTTCGGGGGGGCGGGGGAGACCCAGTACTTC	CASSVFGGAGETQYF
NA	NA	TRBV13	TRBJ1-5	TGTGCCAGCAGCTTACGGGGTTATATAGGCAATCAGCCCCAGCATTTT	CASSLRGYIGNQPQHF
TRBD1	NA	TRBV19	TRBJ2-5	TGTGCCAGTAGTGGGACAGGGGCCGAGACCCAGTACTTC	CASSGTGAETQYF
TRBD1	NA	TRBV11-2	TRBJ1-5	TGTGCCAGCAGCCGGGACAGTAGCAATCAGCCCCAGCATTTT	CASSRDSSNQPQHF
TRBD2	NA	TRBV10-3	TRBJ2-7	TGTGCCATCAGTGAGCGGACTAGCGGCTCCTACGAGCAGTACTTC	CAISERTSGSYEQYF
TRBD2	NA	TRBV27	TRBJ2-1	TGTGCCAGCAGTTTACGGCCGCTACTAGCGGGAGAGGTATACAATGAGCAGTTCTTC	CASSLRPLLAGEVYNEQFF
TRBD1	NA	TRBV4-3	TRBJ1-4	TGCGCCAGCAGCCAAGATCACAGGACAGGGGGCATCAGGATGTTTTTT	CASSQDHRTGGIRMFF
NA	NA	TRBV4-3	TRBJ1-2	TGCGCCAGCAGCCAAGATTGGCGGGGCTCCTATGGCTACACCTTC	CASSQDWRGSYGYTF
NA	NA	TRBV7-9	TRBJ2-2	TGTGCCAGCAGCTTAAGTTCAGGGGCCGGGGAGCTGTTTTTT	CASSLSSGAGELFF
TRBD1	NA	TRBV11-3	TRBJ2-2	TGTGCCAGCAGCGTCACTTACCGGGACAGGGGTTTTACCGGGGAGCTGTTTTTT	CASSVTYRDRGFTGELFF
NA	once	TRBV14	TRBJ2-1	TGTGCCAGCAGCCAAGATCAGGGCGGCCGATCCTACAATGAGCAGTTCTTC	CASSQDQGGRSYNEQFF
TRBD1	NA	TRBV6-1	TRBJ2-5	TGTGCCAGCTCGGACAGGGTGGAGACCCAGTACTTC	CASSDRVETQYF
NA	NA	TRBV7-8	TRBJ1-1	TGTGCCAGCTCGGACAGATTGAACACTGAAGCTTTCTTT	CASSDRLNTEAFF
TRBD1	NA	TRBV25-1	TRBJ1-1	TGTGCCAGCAGCCAAGGGGACAGCAAGCGCACTGAAGCTTTCTTT	CASSQGDSKRTEAFF
NA	NA	TRBV29-1	TRBJ2-3	TGCAGCGCCCGACACACAGATACGCAGTATTTT	CSARHTDTQYF
TRBD2	once	TRBV9	TRBJ2-7	TGTGCCAGCAGCGTAGGAAGCGGGACTCACTACGAGCAGTACTTC	CASSVGSGTHYEQYF
NA	NA	TRBV18	TRBJ2-2	TGTGCCAGCTCACCACTCGACACTCCCGGGGAGCTGTTTTTT	CASSPLDTPGELFF
TRBD1	NA	TRBV30	TRBJ2-4	TGTGCCTGGAATACGGGACAGGGGGGGAGGGACATTCAGTACTTC	CAWNTGQGGRDIQYF
NA	few	TRBV7-2	TRBJ1-1	TGTGCCAGCAGTCAGGGGAACACTGAAGCTTTCTTT	CASSQGNTEAFF
NA	NA	TRBV5-1	TRBJ2-3	TGCGCCAGCAGCCGGGGAGCGGGTGAAGATACGCAGTATTTT	CASSRGAGEDTQYF
NA	NA	TRBV4-3	TRBJ2-7	TGCGCCAGCAGCCAAGGGAGGCCGGCAGACTCCTACGAGCAGTACTTC	CASSQGRPADSYEQYF
NA	NA	TRBV7-9	TRBJ2-7	TGTGCCAGCAGCTCCCATTACGAGCAGTACTTC	CASSSHYEQYF
NA	NA	TRBV7-2	TRBJ1-2	TGTGCCAGCAGCTTAGTGATCACAGACGATACTGCCGGCTACACCTTC	CASSLVITDDTAGYTF